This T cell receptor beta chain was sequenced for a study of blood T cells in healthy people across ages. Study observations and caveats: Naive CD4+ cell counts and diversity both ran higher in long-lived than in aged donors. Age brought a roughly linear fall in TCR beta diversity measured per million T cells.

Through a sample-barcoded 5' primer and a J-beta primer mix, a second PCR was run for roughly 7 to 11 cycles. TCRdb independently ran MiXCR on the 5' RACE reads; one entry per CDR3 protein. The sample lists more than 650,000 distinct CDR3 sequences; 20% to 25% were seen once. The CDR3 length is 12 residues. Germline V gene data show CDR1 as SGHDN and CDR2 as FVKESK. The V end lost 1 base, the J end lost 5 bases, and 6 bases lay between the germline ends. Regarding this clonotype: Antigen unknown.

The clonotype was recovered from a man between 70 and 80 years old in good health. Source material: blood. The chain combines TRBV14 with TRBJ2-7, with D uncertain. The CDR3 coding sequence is TGTGCCAGCAGCCAAGCTGGGGACGAGCAGTACTTC. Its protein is CASSQAGDEQYF.